This TCR beta chain was observed in a study of sequential checkpoint blockade in melanoma (dated by TCRdb to the late 2010s). Study-level background: Using 1:1 randomization, the trial assigned patients either to first-line nivolumab followed by ipilimumab (arm A) or to ipilimumab followed by nivolumab (arm B). Maintenance nivolumab came after each of the two trial sequences.

Per the publication, the treatment or condition label means: randomized to nivolumab then ipilimumab (arm A) or the reverse (arm B). Prior DNA-damaging chemotherapy had not been received by any trial patient. Live CD3+CD8+ cells negative for CD19 and CD56 were sorted from thawed PBMCs on a FACS Aria II flow cytometer. Samples came from patients with melanoma in CheckMate 064, a randomized, open-label phase II trial of sequential checkpoint blockade. Peripheral blood mononuclear cells were obtained through leukapheresis, purified using Ficoll-Paque, and frozen in human serum containing about 10% DMSO. Immediately after sorting, the purity of sorted blood CD3+CD8+ cells was verified to be >95%, after which DNA was extracted. On this clone itself: What this receptor recognizes is not known. Base qualities were left out, and no much larger clone turns up one base away.

The research as a whole found: Validation of the response-prediction model combining TCR metrics and mutation burden is needed in larger, independent patient cohorts.

The immunoSEQ Assay was used to immunosequence TCRbeta CDR3 regions from genomic DNA. Before high-throughput sequencing, the genomic DNA was amplified using bias-controlled multiplex PCR. As for the authors' bioinformatics: To quantify the absolute abundance of each unique TCRbeta CDR3 region, the sequences were collapsed and filtered. Clonality, defined as 1 minus Pielou's evenness, was calculated using only productive rearrangements. Clones with significantly greater frequencies in on-treatment versus baseline samples were identified using a previously published method. TCRdb mirrors the immuneACCESS table, restricted to in-frame sequences. Some clones are absent from its copies; in checked studies, under half trace to an unresolved V gene, and the reason for the others is unknown. V, J and clone size were drawn from that table, and D and trimming were deduced from the DNA. The table for this sample lists about 4,600 clones; 55% of them were counted only once. The ten largest account for 22% of the sample.

At the junction V is shortened by 2 bases and J by 4 bases, with 7 bases in between. Spanning cysteine to phenylalanine, the CDR3 consists of 13 amino acids. The read is trimmed to its CDR3 DNA, 39 bases read in frame from base 1. CDR1 MNHEY and CDR2 SMNVEV were looked up in the germline V gene (reference sequence). The clonotype was recovered from a human donor with melanoma. This sample comprised CD8+ T cells sorted from blood (inferred from file names), obtained from a patient given nivolumab and ipilimumab in sequence. The receptor chain draws on TRBV27 and TRBJ2-3; there is no confident call for the D gene. The nucleotides are TGTGCCAGCAGTTTAGAGGTGTCAGATACGCAGTATTTT. It specifies CASSLEVSDTQYF.